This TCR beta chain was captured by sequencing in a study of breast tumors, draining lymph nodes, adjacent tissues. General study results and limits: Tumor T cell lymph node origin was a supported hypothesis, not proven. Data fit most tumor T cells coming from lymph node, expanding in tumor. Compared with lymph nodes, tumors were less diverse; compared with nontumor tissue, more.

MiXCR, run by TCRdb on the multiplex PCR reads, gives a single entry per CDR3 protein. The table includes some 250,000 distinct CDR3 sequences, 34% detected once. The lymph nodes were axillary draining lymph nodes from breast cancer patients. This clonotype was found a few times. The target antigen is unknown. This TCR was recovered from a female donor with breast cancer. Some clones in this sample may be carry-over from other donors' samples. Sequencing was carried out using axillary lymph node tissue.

This CDR3 is CASRSLYYNEQFF. CDR3 nucleotides: TGTGCCAGCAGGAGCCTATATTACAATGAGCAGTTCTTC. V and J are TRBV6-2 or TRBV6-3 and TRBJ2-1; D is uncertain. Looked up from germline, CDR1 is MNHEY and CDR2 is SVGEGT. The ends were cut back, 6 bases at V and 4 bases at J, with 10 bases in the middle. The CDR3 loop spans 13 amino acids.